The 27 T cell receptor beta chains in this list originate from one sample, sequenced in a study of blood T cell repertoires in COVID-19. Some clones are missing from TCRdb's copy, which holds only in-frame ones; the method was immunoSEQ multiplex PCR. In the table there are roughly 390,000 clones, around 87% of which are singletons. Sequencing was performed on peripheral blood. These receptor sequences come from a woman younger than 45 with COVID-19, enrolled during active disease.

The chain has TRBV30 and TRBJ1-6, with 7 bases that match TRBD1. This CDR3 has 14 residues. CDR1 and CDR2 (germline): GTSNPN, SVGIG (reference sequence). The junction had 8 bases not matched to a gene; V was cut back by 3 bases and J by 9 bases. The DNA of the CDR3 is TGTGCCTGGAGGAGGCAGGGGGATCTTTCACCCCTCCACTTT. This encodes CAWRRQGDLSPLHF.

This clone was picked up a small number of times. The chain joins TRBV28 to TRBJ2-7; 8 bases align to TRBD2. Trimming cost V 1 base and J 1 base; bases outside gene matches: 12. The CDR3 runs to 18 residues. Germline values: CDR1 MDHEN, CDR2 SYDVKM. The CDR3 DNA follows: TGTGCCAGCAGTTTATTCCCCCCCGGGAGGGCCAAATCCTACGAGCAGTACTTC. It yields the protein CASSLFPPGRAKSYEQYF.

V and J are TRBV19 and TRBJ2-1, with TRBD1 matching over 11 bases. Trimming took 3 bases from V and 2 from J; bases not matched to a gene: 6. The CDR3 totals 17 residues. The germline V gene has CDR1 LNHDA and CDR2 SQIVND (reference sequence). CDR3 in amino acids: CASSMGQGVGAYNEQFF. Here the CDR3 DNA reads TGTGCCAGTAGTATGGGACAGGGGGTCGGGGCCTACAATGAGCAGTTCTTC.

V and J are TRBV27 and TRBJ2-5, with TRBD1 matching 7 bases. There are 15 residues in the CDR3. In germline, CDR1 is MNHEY, CDR2 SMNVEV (reference sequence). V shed 3 bases and J 4 bases; nucleotides not matched to a gene: 8. CDR3 sequence (DNA): TGTGCCAGCAGTTTGCGAGCAGGGGGTCGAGAGACCCAGTACTTC. Its translation is CASSLRAGGRETQYF.

With respect to this clone: Other nucleotide sequences in the sample specify the same CDR3. The chain couples TRBV7-2 to TRBJ2-7; TRBD2 agrees at 11 bases. The junction had 7 bases not matched to a gene; V was cut back by 5 bases and J by 4 bases. The CDR3 contains 15 residues. In germline, CDR1 is SGHTA, CDR2 FQGNSA. The DNA of the CDR3 is TGTGCCAGCAGCCCCTTAGCGGGAGGGCCTTACGAGCAGTACTTC. Protein sequence: CASSPLAGGPYEQYF.

The chain couples TRBV11-2 to TRBJ2-1; 8 bases align to TRBD2. Germline loops: CDR1 SGHAT, CDR2 FQNNGV. CDR3 size: 17 residues. J gave up 7 bases and V 0 bases, and 11 bases lay outside the gene matches. CDR3 sequence: CASSLDGSGVPWNEQFF. The DNA for the CDR3 is TGTGCCAGCAGCTTAGATGGTAGCGGGGTCCCTTGGAATGAGCAGTTCTTC.

The rearrangement links TRBV23-1 to TRBJ2-1; the D gene is possibly TRBD2 (5 bases). TRBV23-1 is filed as an ORF, its function uncertain. V was pared by 3 bases and J by 0 bases, with 27 bases between. There are 21 residues in the CDR3. The DNA of the CDR3 is TGCGCCAGCAGTCACCAGGCCGAAAAGCGAAAAGCGGAAGGCTCCTACAATGAGCAGTTCTTC. This translates into CASSHQAEKRKAEGSYNEQFF.

This chain connects TRBV28 to TRBJ2-3; 7 bases fit TRBD2. V lost 8 bases and J lost 0; bases outside the gene matches: 2. CDR3 length equals 13 residues. Germline V gene sequence: CDR1 MDHEN, CDR2 SYDVKM. The CDR3 here is CASRSGSTDTQYF. The DNA of the CDR3 is TGTGCCAGCCGTAGCGGGAGCACAGATACGCAGTATTTT.

The chain employs TRBV10-1 and TRBJ2-2; maybe TRBD2 (5 bases). CDR3 length equals 14 residues. The germline V gene has CDR1 WNHNN and CDR2 SYGVQD (reference sequence). Trimming removed 6 bases at V and 7 bases at J, with 15 bases between. The DNA of the CDR3 is TGCGCCAGCAGGAGGGATCCCTTTGACGGGGAGCTGTTTTTT. It translates to CASRRDPFDGELFF.

This clone has a single count. The chain employs TRBV24-1 and TRBJ1-2; 11 bases align to TRBD1. This CDR3 comprises 15 residues. Per the germline V gene, CDR1 is KGHDR and CDR2 is SFDVKD. V shed 4 bases and J 7 bases; nucleotides not matched to a gene: 7. CDR3 in amino acids: CATSDRWTGGSGYTF. CDR3 bases: TGTGCCACCAGTGACCGGTGGACAGGGGGCTCTGGCTACACCTTC.

This chain connects TRBV18 to TRBJ2-2, with D tentatively TRBD2 (6 bases). Trimming took off 3 bases at V and 7 bases at J, with 15 bases between the two ends. CDR3 size: 15 residues. CDR1 and CDR2 from the germline V gene are KGHSH and LQKENI. Written as DNA, the CDR3 is TGTGCCAGCTCACCGCCGGGACTGAGGGGCGGGGAGCTGTTTTTT. This encodes CASSPPGLRGGELFF.

The chain combines TRBV30 with TRBJ1-3; 7 bases align to TRBD1. Germline V gene sequence: CDR1 GTSNPN, CDR2 SVGIG (reference sequence). The CDR3 extends over 16 amino acids. V trimming: 5 bases; J trimming: 4 bases; junction bases outside the gene matches: 14. Here the CDR3 DNA reads TGTGCCTGGCGCCCCAAGACAGGGCTTGAGGGAAACACCATATATTTT. Amino acids: CAWRPKTGLEGNTIYF.

The CDR3 DNA reads TGTGCCAGCAGTAAAGGACAGGGGGCATGGTACGAGCAGTACTTC. This encodes CASSKGQGAWYEQYF. This rearrangement joins TRBV6-2 or TRBV6-3 to TRBJ2-7; 11 bases match TRBD1. Germline CDR1 and CDR2: MNHEY and SVGEGT. V lost 5 bases and J lost 4; bases outside the gene matches: 7. The CDR3 is 15 amino acids.

The chain links TRBV2 to TRBJ1-5; D ambiguous. Per germline, CDR1 SNHLY and CDR2 FYNNEI. V was trimmed by 5 bases and J by 0 bases, leaving 5 bases between them. The CDR3 is 13 residues long. In DNA form, the CDR3 reads TGTGCCAGCAGTATAGATAGCAATCAGCCCCAGCATTTT. Encoded protein: CASSIDSNQPQHF. The full variable domain, completed using reference TRBV2 and TRBJ1-5, is EPEVTQTPSHQVTQMGQEVILRCVPISNHLYFYWYRQILGQKVEFLVSFYNNEISEKSEIFDDQFSVERPDGSNFTLKIRSTKLEDSAMYFCASSIDSNQPQHFGDGTRLSIL.

The chain couples TRBV7-8 to TRBJ2-7; 14 bases match TRBD2. This CDR3 has 16 amino acids. V dropped 3 bases and J dropped 3; count of bases not matched to a gene: 4. The germline V gene has CDR1 SGHVS and CDR2 FQNEAQ. CDR3 DNA sequence: TGTGCCAGCAGCTTTACGGGACTAGCGGGAGTCTACGAGCAGTACTTC. It is translated as CASSFTGLAGVYEQYF. Drawing the rest from reference TRBV7-8 and TRBJ2-7, the complete variable domain is GAGVSQSPRYKVAKRGQDVALRCDPISGHVSLFWYQQALGQGPEFLTYFQNEAQLDKSGLPSDRFFAERPEGSVSTLKIQRTQQEDSAVYLCASSFTGLAGVYEQYFGPGTRLTVT.

V is TRBV2 and J is TRBJ2-1; the match to TRBD1 covers 8 bases. The CDR3 sequence is 12 residues long. The V gene end was trimmed by 8 bases and the J gene end by 8 bases; junction bases not matched to a gene: 5. Germline CDR1 and CDR2: SNHLY and FYNNEI. The CDR3 bases are TGTGCCAGCCGGGACAGGTACGATGAGCAGTTCTTC. Protein sequence: CASRDRYDEQFF.

In its sample, this clone was seen once. This may be a read error: a much more frequent sequence differs by one nucleotide. This chain links TRBV7-3 with TRBJ2-3; D is possibly TRBD2 (6 bases). The CDR3 runs to 14 residues. Deletions cut 5 bases from V and 2 bases from J, with 11 bases between. Germline loops: CDR1 SGHTA, CDR2 FQGTGA. Here the CDR3 DNA reads TGTGCCAGCAGCCCCGGCGGGGCCACAGATACGCAGTATTTT. Its protein product is CASSPGGATDTQYF.

As for this clone: The same CDR3 is also encoded by other DNA sequences in this sample. V is TRBV28 and J is TRBJ1-1; no clear D gene. CDR3 length: 11 residues. The V gene's germline CDR1 is MDHEN and CDR2 SYDVKM. V lost 5 bases to trimming and J lost 5 bases, with 6 bases between them. This CDR3 reads CASSRGTEAFF. CDR3 in DNA: TGTGCCAGCAGTCGAGGGACTGAAGCTTTCTTT.

V gene TRBV30 combines with J gene TRBJ2-3; TRBD2 is a possible D gene (6 bases). Trimming removed 0 bases at V and 5 bases at J, with 15 bases between. Germline V CDR1 and CDR2: GTSNPN, SVGIG (reference sequence). The CDR3 sequence is 15 residues long. For the CDR3, the DNA is TGTGCCTGGAGTGTCCGGGACTGGAGGAAAGATACGCAGTATTTT. It is translated as CAWSVRDWRKDTQYF.

The chain couples TRBV11-2 to TRBJ1-1; 9 bases align to TRBD1. This CDR3 is 16 amino acids long. V gave up 5 bases and J gave up 0 bases; unmatched junction bases: 7. Germline CDR1 reads SGHAT; CDR2 reads FQNNGV. The CDR3 here is CASSRDRVGVNTEAFF. In nucleotides, the CDR3 is TGTGCCAGCAGCAGGGACAGGGTAGGCGTGAACACTGAAGCTTTCTTT.

This rearrangement joins TRBV2 to TRBJ2-7, with TRBD2 as a possible D gene (6 bases). The CDR3 loop spans 13 amino acids. Germline CDR1 is SNHLY and CDR2 is FYNNEI. The V end lost 6 bases, the J end lost 4 bases, and 13 bases lay between the germline ends. CDR3 region: CASSPGLWYEQYF. For the CDR3, the DNA is TGTGCCAGCAGCCCCGGACTATGGTACGAGCAGTACTTC.

The chain is built from TRBV5-1 and TRBJ1-4; no firm D call. This CDR3 spans 15 amino acids. In germline, CDR1 is SGHRS, CDR2 YFSETQ. The V gene lost 0 bases and the J gene lost 5 bases, with 11 bases spanning the gap. CDR3 in amino acids: CASSLGLRSNEKLFF. CDR3 in DNA: TGCGCCAGCAGCTTGGGTCTGCGGTCGAATGAAAAACTGTTTTTT.

V and J are TRBV7-9 and TRBJ1-1; D possibly corresponds to TRBD1 (6 bases). V gave up 1 base and J gave up 8 bases, with 14 bases separating them. Germline V CDR1 and CDR2: SEHNR, FQNEAQ (reference sequence). The CDR3 runs to 14 residues. The CDR3 protein is CASSLGWAGVEAFF. The CDR3 coding sequence is TGTGCCAGCAGCTTAGGGTGGGCAGGGGTGGAAGCTTTCTTT.

This clone was picked up one time. This sequence joins TRBV24-1 and TRBJ2-3; perhaps TRBD1 as D (5 bases). Germline assignment: CDR1 KGHDR and CDR2 SFDVKD. Trimming shortened V by 3 bases and J by 2 bases, and 11 bases separated the two germline ends. The length of the CDR3 is 15 residues. For the CDR3, the DNA is TGTGCCACCAGTGATGCGCAGGGTTTCACAGATACGCAGTATTTT. Translated, it gives CATSDAQGFTDTQYF.

This clone was detected a few times. The rearrangement uses TRBV29-1 and TRBJ2-1; D not certain. CDR1 SQVTM and CDR2 ANQGSEA come from the germline V gene. V lost 3 bases, J lost 2 bases, and 5 bases lay in between. The CDR3 loop spans 12 amino acids. CDR3 loop: CSVEQAYNEQFF. The CDR3 DNA reads as TGCAGCGTTGAGCAGGCCTACAATGAGCAGTTCTTC.

This clone was seen just once. The CDR3 DNA reads TGCGCCAGCAGCTTGGGGGAGAGCACCACAGATACGCAGTATTTT. Translation: CASSLGESTTDTQYF. The chain recombines TRBV5-1 with TRBJ2-3; possibly TRBD2 for D (5 bases). Per germline, CDR1 SGHRS and CDR2 YFSETQ. V shed 0 bases and J shed 2 bases, with 10 bases lying between them. The CDR3 is 15 amino acids.

This chain connects TRBV10-3 to TRBJ1-3; 7 bases match TRBD1. Germline lookup yields CDR1 ENHRY and CDR2 SYGVKD. Unmatched junction bases numbered 9, after V lost 3 bases and J lost 4 bases. This CDR3 region has 16 residues. The DNA of the CDR3 is TGTGCCATCAGTGAACGGACAGGACAAGGCGGAAACACCATATATTTT. Translation: CAISERTGQGGNTIYF.